Below, one TCR beta chain is given with its context. The antigen it recognizes is unknown. Base qualities are missing; no much larger clone stands one base away. Measured from the cysteine to the phenylalanine, the CDR3 is 14 residues long. Only the CDR3 portion is preserved as DNA: 42 bases, with reading frame beginning at the first base. CDR1 and CDR2, per the germline V gene, are KGHSH and LQKENI. Trimmed from V: 6 bases; trimmed from J: 5 bases; junction bases lacking a gene match: 2. The donors were included in the validation cohort of approximately 130 subjects, a group kept apart from the roughly 700-subject first cohort. These data are taken from a study of cytomegalovirus exposure and HLA in healthy donors (TCRdb year 2017). In terms of the full investigation: According to a later analysis, one platform produced both the roughly 120 validation repertoires and the roughly 650 repertoires of the first cohort. The study was designed to test whether signatures of past pathogen exposure could be identified by cataloging public T cell receptors. Besides the first cohort of approximately 670 subjects, a separate validation cohort made up of roughly 120 different subjects was used. To predict cytomegalovirus infection status, the study brought together high-throughput TCR immunosequencing, statistical association of individual TCRs with disease status, and machine learning. Points the paper makes about the study in general: A later analysis lacked HLA typing for the validation cohort, so it scored co-occurrence in that cohort across all 110 or so repertoires. The classifier was reported to diagnose cytomegalovirus status with high specificity and sensitivity in both the original cohort and the validation cohort. A total of 150 or so TCR beta chains were listed by the study as associated with cytomegalovirus. A few of the identified cytomegalovirus-associated TCR beta chains were confirmed in vitro to be specific for cytomegalovirus antigens. In a later analysis, TCRs clustered in the first cohort were found to also tend to co-occur in the roughly 110 validation repertoires, with 94% of cluster scores above 0. Across donors, most TCR sequences were observed very rarely, whereas some public TCRs were present in many individuals. According to the authors, the approach could potentially be generalized to other disease states and immunological phenotypes.

Library preparation was by the immunoSEQ multiplex PCR assay. The authors' analysis ran thus. To diagnose cytomegalovirus status from the catalog of TCR beta chain sequences, a statistical classification framework was built. Drawn from immuneACCESS, this table holds only the in-frame rearrangements with V and J called that TCRdb kept. Clones are partly lost; checked studies trace under half to an unresolved V gene and leave the rest unexplained. Clonal size and the V and J genes are those of that table, whereas D and trimming came from the DNA. The sample yields roughly 120,000 clones; roughly nine tenths were counted once. Clones ranked in the top ten supply approximately 3.5% of the sample.

The receptor's source is a young man in good health and CMV-seronegative. Recombination connected TRBV18 to TRBJ1-4; the junction holds 11 bases that match TRBD1. Sequenced sample: PBMCs. The CDR3 in this case is CASSRDRGNEKLFF. The DNA sequence reads TGTGCCAGCTCGCGGGACAGGGGGAATGAAAAACTGTTTTTT. The full variable domain, with segments outside the CDR3 supplied by the reference TRBV18 and TRBJ1-4 proteins, appears as NAGVMQNPRHLVRRRGQEARLRCSPMKGHSHVYWYRQLPEEGLKFMVYLQKENIIDESGMPKERFSAEFPKEGPSILRIQQVVRGDSAAYFCASSRDRGNEKLFFGSGTQLSVL.